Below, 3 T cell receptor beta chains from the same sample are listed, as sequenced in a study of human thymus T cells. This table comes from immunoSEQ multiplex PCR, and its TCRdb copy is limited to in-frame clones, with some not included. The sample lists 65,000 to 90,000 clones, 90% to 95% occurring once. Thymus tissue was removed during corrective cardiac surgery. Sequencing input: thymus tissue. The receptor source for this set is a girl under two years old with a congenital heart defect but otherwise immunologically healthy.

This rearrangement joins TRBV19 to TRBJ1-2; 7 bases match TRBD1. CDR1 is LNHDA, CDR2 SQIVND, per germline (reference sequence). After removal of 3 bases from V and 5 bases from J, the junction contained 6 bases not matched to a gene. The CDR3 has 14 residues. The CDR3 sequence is CASSIRDSCYGYTF. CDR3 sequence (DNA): TGTGCCAGTAGTATTCGGGACAGCTGTTATGGCTACACCTTC.

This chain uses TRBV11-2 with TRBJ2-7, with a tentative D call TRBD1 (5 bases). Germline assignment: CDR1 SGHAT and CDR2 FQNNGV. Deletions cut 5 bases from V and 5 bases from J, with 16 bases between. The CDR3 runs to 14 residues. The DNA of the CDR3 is TGTGCCAGCAGCGCCGACCCCAGGGATCACGAGCAGTACTTC. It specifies CASSADPRDHEQYF. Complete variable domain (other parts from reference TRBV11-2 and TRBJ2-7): EAGVAQSPRYKIIEKRQSVAFWCNPISGHATLYWYQQILGQGPKLLIQFQNNGVVDDSQLPKDRFSAERLKGVDSTLKIQPAKLEDSAVYLCASSADPRDHEQYFGPGTRLTVT.

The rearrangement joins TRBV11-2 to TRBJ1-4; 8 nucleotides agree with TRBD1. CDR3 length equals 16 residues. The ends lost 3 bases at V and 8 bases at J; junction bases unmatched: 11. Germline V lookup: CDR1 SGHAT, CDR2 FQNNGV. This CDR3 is CASSFIHQGALEKLFF. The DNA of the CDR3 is TGTGCCAGCAGCTTCATCCATCAGGGGGCTCTCGAAAAACTGTTTTTT.